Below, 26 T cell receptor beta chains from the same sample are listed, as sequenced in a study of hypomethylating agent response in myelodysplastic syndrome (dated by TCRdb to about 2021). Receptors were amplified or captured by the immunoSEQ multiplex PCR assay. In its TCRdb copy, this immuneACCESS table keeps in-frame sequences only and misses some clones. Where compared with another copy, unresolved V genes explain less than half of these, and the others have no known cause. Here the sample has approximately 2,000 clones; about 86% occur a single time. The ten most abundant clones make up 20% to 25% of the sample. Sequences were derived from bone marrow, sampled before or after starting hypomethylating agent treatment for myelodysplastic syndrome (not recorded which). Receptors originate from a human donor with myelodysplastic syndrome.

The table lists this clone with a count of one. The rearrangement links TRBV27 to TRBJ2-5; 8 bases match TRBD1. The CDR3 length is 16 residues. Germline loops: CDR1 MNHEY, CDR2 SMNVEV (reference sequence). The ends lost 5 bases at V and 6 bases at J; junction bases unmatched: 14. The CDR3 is CASSPETGAFTKTQYF. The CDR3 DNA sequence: TGTGCCAGCAGTCCGGAGACAGGGGCCTTCACGAAGACCCAGTACTTC.

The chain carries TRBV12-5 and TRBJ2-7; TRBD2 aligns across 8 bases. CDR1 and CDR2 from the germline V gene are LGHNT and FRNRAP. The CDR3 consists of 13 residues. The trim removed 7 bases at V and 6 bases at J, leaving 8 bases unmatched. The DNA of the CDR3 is TGTGCTAGTGCCACACTAGCGGCGGGCGAGCAGTACTTC. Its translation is CASATLAAGEQYF.

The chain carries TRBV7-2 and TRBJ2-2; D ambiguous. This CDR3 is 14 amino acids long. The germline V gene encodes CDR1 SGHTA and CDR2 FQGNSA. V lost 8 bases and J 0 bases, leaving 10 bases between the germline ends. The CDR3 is CASFDLANTGELFF. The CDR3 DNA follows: TGTGCCAGCTTCGACCTCGCGAACACCGGGGAGCTGTTTTTT. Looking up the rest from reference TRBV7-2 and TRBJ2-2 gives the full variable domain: GAGVSQSPSNKVTEKGKDVELRCDPISGHTALYWYRQSLGQGLEFLIYFQGNSAPDKSGLPSDRFSAERTGGSVSTLTIQRTQQEDSAVYLCASFDLANTGELFFGEGSRLTVL.

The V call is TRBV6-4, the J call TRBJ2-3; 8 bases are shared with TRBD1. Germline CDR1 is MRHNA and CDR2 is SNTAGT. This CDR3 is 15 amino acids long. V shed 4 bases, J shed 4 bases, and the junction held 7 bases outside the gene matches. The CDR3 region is CASSASGQGSDTQYF. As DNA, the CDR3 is TGTGCCAGCAGTGCCTCAGGACAGGGTTCAGATACGCAGTATTTT.

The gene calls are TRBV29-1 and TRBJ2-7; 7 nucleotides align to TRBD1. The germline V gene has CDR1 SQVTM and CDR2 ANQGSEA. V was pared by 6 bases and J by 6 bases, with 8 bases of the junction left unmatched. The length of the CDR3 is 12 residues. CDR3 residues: CSVGTGDGEQYF. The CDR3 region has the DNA TGCAGCGTCGGTACAGGGGACGGCGAGCAGTACTTC.

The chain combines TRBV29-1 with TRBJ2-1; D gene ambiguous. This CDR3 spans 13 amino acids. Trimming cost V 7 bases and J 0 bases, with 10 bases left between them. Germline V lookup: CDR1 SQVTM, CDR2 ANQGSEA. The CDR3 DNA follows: TGCAGCGCTGAGGATTCCTCCTACAATGAGCAGTTCTTC. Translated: CSAEDSSYNEQFF.

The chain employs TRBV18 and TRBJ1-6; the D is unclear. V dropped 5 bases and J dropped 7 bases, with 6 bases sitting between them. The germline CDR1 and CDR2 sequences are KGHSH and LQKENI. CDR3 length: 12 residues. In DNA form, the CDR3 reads TGTGCCAGCTCATCAGGAAATTCACCCCTCCACTTT. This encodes CASSSGNSPLHF.

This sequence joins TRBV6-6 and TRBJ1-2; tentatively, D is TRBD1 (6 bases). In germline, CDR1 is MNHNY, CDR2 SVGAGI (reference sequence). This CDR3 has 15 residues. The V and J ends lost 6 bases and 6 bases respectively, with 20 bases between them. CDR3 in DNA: TGTGCCAGCAGGGATACAGGGTCGCCCTCTCATGGCTACACCTTC. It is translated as CASRDTGSPSHGYTF.

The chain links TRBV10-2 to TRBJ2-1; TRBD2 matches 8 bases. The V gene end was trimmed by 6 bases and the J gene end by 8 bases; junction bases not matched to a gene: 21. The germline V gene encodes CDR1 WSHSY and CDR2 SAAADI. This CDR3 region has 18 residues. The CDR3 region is CASRVWRGATTRSHEQFF. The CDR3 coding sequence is TGCGCCAGCAGGGTTTGGCGGGGGGCAACTACACGAAGCCATGAGCAGTTCTTC.

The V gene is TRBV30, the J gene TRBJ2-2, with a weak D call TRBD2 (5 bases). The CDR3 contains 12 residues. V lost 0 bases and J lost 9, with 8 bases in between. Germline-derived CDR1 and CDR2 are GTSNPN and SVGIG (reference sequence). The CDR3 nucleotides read TGTGCCTGGAGTGTACCCGGGAGGGAGCTGTTTTTT. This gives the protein CAWSVPGRELFF. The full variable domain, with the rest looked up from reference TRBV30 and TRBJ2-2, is SQTIHQWPATLVQPVGSPLSLECTVEGTSNPNLYWYRQAAGRGLQLLFYSVGIGQISSEVPQNLSASRPQDRQFILSSKKLLLSDSGFYLCAWSVPGRELFFGEGSRLTVL.

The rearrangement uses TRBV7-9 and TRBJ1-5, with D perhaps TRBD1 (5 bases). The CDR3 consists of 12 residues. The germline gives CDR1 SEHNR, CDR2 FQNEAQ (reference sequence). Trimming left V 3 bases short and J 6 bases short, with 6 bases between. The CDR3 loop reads CASSLGTQPQHF. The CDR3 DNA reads TGTGCCAGCAGCTTGGGGACTCAGCCCCAGCATTTT.

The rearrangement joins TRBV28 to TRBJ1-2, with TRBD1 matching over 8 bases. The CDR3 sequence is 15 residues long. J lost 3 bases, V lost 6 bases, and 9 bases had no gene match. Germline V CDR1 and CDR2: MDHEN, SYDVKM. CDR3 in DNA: TGTGCCAGCAGGCCTAATTCGGACAGGGACTATGGCTACACCTTC. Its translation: CASRPNSDRDYGYTF.

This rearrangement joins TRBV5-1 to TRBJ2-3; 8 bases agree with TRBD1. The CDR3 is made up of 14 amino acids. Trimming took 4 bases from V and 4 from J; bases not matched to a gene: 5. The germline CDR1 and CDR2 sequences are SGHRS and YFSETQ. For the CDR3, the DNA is TGCGCCAGCAGCATAGGACAGGGTTCAGATACGCAGTATTTT. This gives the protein CASSIGQGSDTQYF.

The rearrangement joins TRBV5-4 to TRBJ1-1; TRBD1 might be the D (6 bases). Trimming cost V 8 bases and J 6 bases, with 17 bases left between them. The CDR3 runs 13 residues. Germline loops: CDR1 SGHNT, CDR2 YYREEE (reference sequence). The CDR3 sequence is CARSARGAAEAFF. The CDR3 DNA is TGTGCCAGAAGCGCCAGGGGAGCGGCTGAAGCTTTCTTT.

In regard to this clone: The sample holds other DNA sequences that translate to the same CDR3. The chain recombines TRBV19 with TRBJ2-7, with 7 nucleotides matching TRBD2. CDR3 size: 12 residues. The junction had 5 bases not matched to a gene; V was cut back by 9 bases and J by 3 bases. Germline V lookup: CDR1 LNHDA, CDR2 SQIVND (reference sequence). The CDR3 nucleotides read TGTGCCAGCGGACGGGGGGACTACGAGCAGTACTTC. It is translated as CASGRGDYEQYF.

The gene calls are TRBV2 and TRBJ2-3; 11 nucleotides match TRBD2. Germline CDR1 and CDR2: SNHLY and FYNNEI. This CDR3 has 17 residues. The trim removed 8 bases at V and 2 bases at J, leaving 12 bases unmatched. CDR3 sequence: CASGKIGLAGLTDTQYF. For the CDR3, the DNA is TGTGCCAGCGGTAAGATTGGACTAGCGGGCCTCACAGATACGCAGTATTTT.

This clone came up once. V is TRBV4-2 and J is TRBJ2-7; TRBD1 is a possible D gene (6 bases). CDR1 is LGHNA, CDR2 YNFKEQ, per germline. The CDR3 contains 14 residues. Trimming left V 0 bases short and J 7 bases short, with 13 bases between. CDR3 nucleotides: TGTGCCAGCAGCCAAGACAGGGGTGATGAGGAGCAGTACTTC. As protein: CASSQDRGDEEQYF.

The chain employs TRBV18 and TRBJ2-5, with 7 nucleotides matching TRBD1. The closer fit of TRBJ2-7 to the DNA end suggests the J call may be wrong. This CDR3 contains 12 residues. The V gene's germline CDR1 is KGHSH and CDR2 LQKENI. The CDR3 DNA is TGTGCCAGCTCACTCAGGGGGAACGAGCAGTACTTC. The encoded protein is CASSLRGNEQYF.

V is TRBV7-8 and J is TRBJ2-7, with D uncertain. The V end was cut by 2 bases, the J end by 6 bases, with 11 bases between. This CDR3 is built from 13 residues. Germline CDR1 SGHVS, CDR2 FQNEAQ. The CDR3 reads CASSLNEAVEQYF. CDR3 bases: TGTGCCAGCAGCTTAAATGAGGCGGTCGAGCAGTACTTC.

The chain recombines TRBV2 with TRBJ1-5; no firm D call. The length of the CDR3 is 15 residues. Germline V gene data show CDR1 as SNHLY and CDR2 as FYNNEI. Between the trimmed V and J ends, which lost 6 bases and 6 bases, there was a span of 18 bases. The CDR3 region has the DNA TGTGCCAGCAGCTTAAGTAGCGGAGGACGTCAGCCCCAGCATTTT. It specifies CASSLSSGGRQPQHF.

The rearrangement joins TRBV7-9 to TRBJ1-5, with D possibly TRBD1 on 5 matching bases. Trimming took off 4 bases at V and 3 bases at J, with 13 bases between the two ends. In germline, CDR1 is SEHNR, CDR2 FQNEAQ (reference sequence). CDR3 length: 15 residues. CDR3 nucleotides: TGTGCCAGCAGCTCCGACAGCTTCACCAATCAGCCCCAGCATTTT. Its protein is CASSSDSFTNQPQHF. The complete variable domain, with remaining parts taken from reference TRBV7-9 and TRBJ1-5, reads DTGVSQNPRHKITKRGQNVTFRCDPISEHNRLYWYRQTLGQGPEFLTYFQNEAQLEKSRLLSDRFSAERPKGSFSTLEIQRTEQGDSAMYLCASSSDSFTNQPQHFGDGTRLSIL.

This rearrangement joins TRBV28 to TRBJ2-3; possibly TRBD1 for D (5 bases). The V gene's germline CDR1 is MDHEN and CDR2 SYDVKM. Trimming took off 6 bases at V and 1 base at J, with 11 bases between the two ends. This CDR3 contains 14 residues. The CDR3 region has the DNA TGTGCCAGCAGCCGGCTACAGGGCACAGATACGCAGTATTTT. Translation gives CASSRLQGTDTQYF.

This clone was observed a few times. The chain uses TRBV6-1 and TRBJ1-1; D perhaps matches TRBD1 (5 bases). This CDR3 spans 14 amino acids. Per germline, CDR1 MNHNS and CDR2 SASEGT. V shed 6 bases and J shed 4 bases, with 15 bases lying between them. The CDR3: CASSEWGVGTEAFF. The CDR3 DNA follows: TGTGCCAGCAGCGAATGGGGGGTTGGCACTGAAGCTTTCTTT.

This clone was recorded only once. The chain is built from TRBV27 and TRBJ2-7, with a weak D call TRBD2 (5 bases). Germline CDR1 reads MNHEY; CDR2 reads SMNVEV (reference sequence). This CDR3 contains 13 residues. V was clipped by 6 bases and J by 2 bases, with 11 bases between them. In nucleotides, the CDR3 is TGTGCCAGCAGAAGGACGGGGACCTACGAGCAGTACTTC. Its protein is CASRRTGTYEQYF.

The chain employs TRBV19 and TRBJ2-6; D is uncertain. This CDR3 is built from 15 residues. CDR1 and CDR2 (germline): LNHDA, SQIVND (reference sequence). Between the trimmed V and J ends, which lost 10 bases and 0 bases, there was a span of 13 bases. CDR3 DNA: TGTGCCACCGCGCAGTTCTACTCTGGGGCCAACGTCCTGACTTTC. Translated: CATAQFYSGANVLTF.

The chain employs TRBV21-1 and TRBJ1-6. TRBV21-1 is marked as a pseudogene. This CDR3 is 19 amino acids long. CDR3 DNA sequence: TGTGCCAGCAGCAAAAAGGGCAGGTCCGGGGATCAGAGGCATTCACCCCTCCACTTT. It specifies CASSKKGRSGDQRHSPLHF.